This T cell receptor beta chain was sequenced in a study of T cell responses to AZD1222 COVID-19 vaccine. This CDR3 has 16 residues. Germline-derived CDR1 and CDR2 are LGHDT and YNNKEL (reference sequence). Trimming left V 1 base short and J 3 bases short, with 15 bases between. The method was immunoSEQ multiplex PCR; TCRdb's version includes in-frame clones alone and lacks a portion of them. The sample carries around 140,000 clones, approximately 92% recorded once. Worth noting for this clone: Antigen specificity is unknown.

Whole-study results and caveats: None of the repertoires were sampled until the peak T cell response had passed.

The chain carries TRBV3-1 (or the pseudogene TRBV3-2) and TRBJ1-2; possibly TRBD1 for D (6 bases). The sample consisted of peripheral blood, taken 28 days after the second AZD1222 dose. This clonotype originated in an adult who received the AZD1222 COVID-19 vaccine. The CDR3 DNA is TGTGCCAGCAGCCAAGCTCTATCGTCAGGGGACTATGGCTACACCTTC. Translation gives CASSQALSSGDYGYTF.